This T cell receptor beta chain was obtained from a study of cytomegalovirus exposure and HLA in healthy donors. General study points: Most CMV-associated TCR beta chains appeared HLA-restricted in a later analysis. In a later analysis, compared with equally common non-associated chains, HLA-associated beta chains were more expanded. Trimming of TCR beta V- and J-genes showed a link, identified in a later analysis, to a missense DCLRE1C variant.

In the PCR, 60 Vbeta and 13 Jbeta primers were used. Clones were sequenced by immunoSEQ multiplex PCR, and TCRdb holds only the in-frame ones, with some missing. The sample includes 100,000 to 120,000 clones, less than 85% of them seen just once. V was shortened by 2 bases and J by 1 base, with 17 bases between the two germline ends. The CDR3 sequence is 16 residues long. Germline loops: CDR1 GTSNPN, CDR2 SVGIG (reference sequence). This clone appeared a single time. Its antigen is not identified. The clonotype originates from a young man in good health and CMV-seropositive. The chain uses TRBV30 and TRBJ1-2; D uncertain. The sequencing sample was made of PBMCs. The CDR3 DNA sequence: TGTGCCTGGAGTCCTACGGGAATGGAGCTTAACTATGGCTACACCTTC. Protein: CAWSPTGMELNYGYTF. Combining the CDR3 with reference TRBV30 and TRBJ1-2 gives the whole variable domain SQTIHQWPATLVQPVGSPLSLECTVEGTSNPNLYWYRQAAGRGLQLLFYSVGIGQISSEVPQNLSASRPQDRQFILSSKKLLLSDSGFYLCAWSPTGMELNYGYTFGSGTRLTVV.